The TCR beta chain under discussion was sequenced for a study of radiation and T cells in renal cell carcinoma. Overall study context: Nephrectomy followed 15 Gy stereotactic body radiation by 4 weeks.

Comment on this clone: Its antigen is undetermined.

This table comes from immunoSEQ multiplex PCR, and its TCRdb copy is limited to in-frame clones, with some not included. The sample includes about 130,000 clones, more than 70% of them seen just once. Time point: blood 2 weeks post-SBRT. The treatment: 15 Gy SBRT to primary tumor, nephrectomy 4 weeks later. Blood was sampled at baseline, 2 weeks and 4 weeks after SBRT. Findings of the study overall: Without pretreatment biopsies, baseline tumor clonotype presence was undetermined.

The sample was blood, taken from a patient whose treatment included radiotherapy and nephrectomy. The sequence derives from a woman in her seventies with renal cell carcinoma.

The CDR3 loop is CASSFFSKGRTEAFF. The CDR3 DNA reads as TGTGCCAGCAGCTTCTTTTCTAAGGGACGCACTGAAGCTTTCTTT. The rearrangement links TRBV7-9 to TRBJ1-1; D may be TRBD1 (5 bases). Per the germline V gene, CDR1 is SEHNR and CDR2 is FQNEAQ (reference sequence). There are 15 residues in the CDR3. Trimming stripped 3 bases from V and 4 bases from J, with 15 bases between.